This passage covers 30 T cell receptor beta chains from one sample sequenced in a study of blood T cell repertoires in COVID-19 (dated by TCRdb to 2019 to 2021). The library was made by the immunoSEQ multiplex PCR assay. As stored in TCRdb, this immuneACCESS dataset retains in-frame rearrangements with V and J assigned. A fraction of the clones does not appear; measured against another copy, unresolved V genes explain less than half of the discrepancy, and the remainder lacks a known reason. This sample holds about 110,000 clones; roughly four fifths were observed only once. The ten most abundant clones make up 7% to 9% of the sample. The sample taken for sequencing was peripheral blood. The receptors derive from a man between 65 and 80 years old with acute or convalescent COVID-19.

The V gene is TRBV18, the J gene TRBJ1-2; 8 bases are shared with TRBD1. Germline CDR1 KGHSH, CDR2 LQKENI. J gave up 7 bases and V 3 bases, and 7 bases lay outside the gene matches. The CDR3 loop spans 14 amino acids. The CDR3 region is CASSPGQGGSGYTF. The CDR3 DNA reads as TGTGCCAGCTCACCCGGACAGGGTGGAAGTGGCTACACCTTC.

This sequence joins TRBV14 and TRBJ2-7, with 10 bases aligning to TRBD2. The V and J ends lost 1 base and 2 bases, in that order; junction bases with no gene match: 14. The CDR3 contains 19 residues. From germline, CDR1 is SGHDN and CDR2 FVKESK. The DNA for the CDR3 is TGTGCCAGCAGCCAAGTGGGCTCTAGACTAGCGGGTTCCCCCTACGAGCAGTACTTC. It encodes CASSQVGSRLAGSPYEQYF.

This chain connects TRBV19 to TRBJ1-5; D is perhaps TRBD1 (6 bases). Germline V lookup: CDR1 LNHDA, CDR2 SQIVND (reference sequence). Deletions cut 2 bases from V and 0 bases from J, with 17 bases between. This CDR3 comprises 18 residues. CDR3 loop: CASSISGGGGLSNQPQHF. The CDR3 coding sequence is TGTGCCAGTAGTATAAGTGGGGGCGGGGGACTTAGCAATCAGCCCCAGCATTTT. Drawing the rest from reference TRBV19 and TRBJ1-5, the complete variable domain is DGGITQSPKYLFRKEGQNVTLSCEQNLNHDAMYWYRQDPGQGLRLIYYSQIVNDFQKGDIAEGYSVSREKKESFPLTVTSAQKNPTAFYLCASSISGGGGLSNQPQHFGDGTRLSIL.

This chain connects TRBV13 to TRBJ2-1; TRBD2 aligns across 8 bases. Germline CDR1 PRHDT, CDR2 FYEKMQ (reference sequence). This CDR3 is 15 amino acids long. The junction had 7 bases not matched to a gene; V was cut back by 0 bases and J by 9 bases. The CDR3 DNA follows: TGTGCCAGCAGCTTAGGGGCGGGAGGAATGGGTGAGCAGTTCTTC. Its protein product is CASSLGAGGMGEQFF.

The CDR3 protein is CATSDPRGGWTGELFF. The CDR3 region has the DNA TGTGCCACCAGTGACCCCAGGGGCGGGTGGACCGGGGAGCTGTTTTTT. The chain links TRBV24-1 to TRBJ2-2; the D gene is possibly TRBD1 (6 bases). CDR3 length: 16 residues. CDR1 is KGHDR, CDR2 SFDVKD, per germline. The germline V and J ends were trimmed by 4 bases and 5 bases, with 16 bases remaining between them.

The chain carries TRBV7-2 and TRBJ2-1, with D maybe TRBD2 (6 bases). CDR3 size: 12 residues. Germline CDR1 SGHTA, CDR2 FQGNSA. The V end lost 7 bases, the J end lost 7 bases, and 11 bases lay between the germline ends. This CDR3 is CASTDGGNEQFF. CDR3 bases: TGTGCCAGCACCGACGGGGGAAATGAGCAGTTCTTC.

The rearrangement links TRBV28 to TRBJ1-5; no reliable D call. The CDR3 covers 15 residues. V lost 6 bases and J lost 5, with 17 bases in between. Germline CDR1 is MDHEN and CDR2 is SYDVKM. CDR3 nucleotides: TGTGCCAGCAGATCGGGAGGCAATACGTATCAGCCCCAGCATTTT. Translation gives CASRSGGNTYQPQHF.

This clone was seen more than once but under ten times. The rearrangement joins TRBV7-3 to TRBJ1-3, with 9 nucleotides matching TRBD1. The germline V gene encodes CDR1 SGHTA and CDR2 FQGTGA. The CDR3 runs to 16 residues. The V gene end was trimmed by 4 bases and the J gene end by 3 bases; junction bases not matched to a gene: 7. CDR3: CASSSLTGGDGNTIYF. Written as DNA, the CDR3 is TGTGCCAGCAGCTCCCTGACAGGGGGAGATGGAAACACCATATATTTT. Combining the CDR3 with reference TRBV7-3 and TRBJ1-3 gives the whole variable domain GAGVSQTPSNKVTEKGKYVELRCDPISGHTALYWYRQSLGQGPEFLIYFQGTGAADDSGLPNDRFFAVRPEGSVSTLKIQRTERGDSAVYLCASSSLTGGDGNTIYFGEGSWLTVV.

This chain joins TRBV9 and TRBJ2-2; D might be TRBD2 (6 bases). This CDR3 comprises 15 residues. Trimming pared 0 bases from V and 7 bases from J, leaving 13 bases between. Germline CDR1 and CDR2: SGDLS and YYNGEE. CDR3 sequence: CASSVALEEGGELFF. The CDR3 region has the DNA TGTGCCAGCAGCGTAGCCCTCGAGGAGGGCGGGGAGCTGTTTTTT.

The V and J genes are TRBV10-1 and TRBJ2-3; D is perhaps TRBD2 (6 bases). V was cut by 3 bases and J by 4 bases, with 14 bases left in between. CDR1 is WNHNN, CDR2 SYGVQD, per germline (reference sequence). The CDR3 is 15 amino acids. This CDR3 is CASSDQRWGADTQYF. For the CDR3, the DNA is TGCGCCAGCAGTGACCAGAGATGGGGGGCAGATACGCAGTATTTT.

The chain uses TRBV7-2 and TRBJ2-7, with TRBD1 matching 10 bases. The CDR3 loop spans 15 amino acids. CDR1 is SGHTA, CDR2 FQGNSA, per germline. After removal of 5 bases from V and 5 bases from J, the junction contained 9 bases not matched to a gene. CDR3 nucleotide sequence: TGTGCCAGCAGCCCTTCGGGACAGGGGATCCACGAGCAGTACTTC. This gives the protein CASSPSGQGIHEQYF.

The chain has TRBV9 and TRBJ1-6; D unclear. CDR1 and CDR2 from the germline V gene are SGDLS and YYNGEE. This CDR3 has 14 residues. Trimming removed 0 bases from V and 7 bases from J, with 8 bases in between. CDR3 residues: CASSVERGNSPLHF. Here the CDR3 DNA reads TGTGCCAGCAGCGTAGAAAGAGGCAATTCACCCCTCCACTTT.

This clone was observed a few times. The V call is TRBV2, the J call TRBJ2-7; D might be TRBD2 (5 bases). V was cut by 7 bases and J by 0 bases, with 10 bases left in between. Germline CDR1 reads SNHLY; CDR2 reads FYNNEI. The CDR3 runs 13 residues. The CDR3 reads CASNGVFSYEQYF. The CDR3, as DNA: TGTGCCAGCAACGGGGTGTTCTCCTACGAGCAGTACTTC. The full variable domain, completed using reference TRBV2 and TRBJ2-7, is EPEVTQTPSHQVTQMGQEVILRCVPISNHLYFYWYRQILGQKVEFLVSFYNNEISEKSEIFDDQFSVERPDGSNFTLKIRSTKLEDSAMYFCASNGVFSYEQYFGPGTRLTVT.

The chain recombines TRBV18 with TRBJ1-6; D is unclear. Per the germline V gene, CDR1 is KGHSH and CDR2 is LQKENI. This CDR3 has 18 residues. With 6 bases removed from V and 0 bases from J, the gap between germline ends came to 18 bases. CDR3 in amino acids: CASSQAEGGSSYNSPLHF. The CDR3 region has the DNA TGTGCCAGCTCGCAGGCGGAAGGTGGGAGCTCCTATAATTCACCCCTCCACTTT.

This chain connects TRBV28 to TRBJ2-7; 10 bases line up with TRBD1. Germline values: CDR1 MDHEN, CDR2 SYDVKM. The CDR3 spans 13 residues. The J segment lost 7 bases and the V segment lost 5 bases, leaving 5 bases of the junction unmatched. CDR3 amino acids: CASSRQGAPEQYF. In nucleotides, the CDR3 is TGTGCCAGCAGTAGACAGGGGGCGCCTGAGCAGTACTTC.

V and J are TRBV19 and TRBJ1-6, with a possible D match to TRBD1 (6 bases). CDR3 length equals 14 residues. From germline, CDR1 is LNHDA and CDR2 SQIVND (reference sequence). Trimming took 7 bases from V and 1 from J, leaving 8 bases between them. The CDR3 DNA sequence: TGTGCCAGTACCACAGGGTCCTATAATTCACCCCTCCACTTT. This translates into CASTTGSYNSPLHF.

This chain uses TRBV2 with TRBJ2-7, with 10 nucleotides matching TRBD2. J gave up 5 bases and V 0 bases, and 7 bases lay outside the gene matches. CDR1 and CDR2 from the germline V gene are SNHLY and FYNNEI. There are 16 residues in the CDR3. The CDR3 sequence: CASSEAPGSGRNEQYF. CDR3 sequence (DNA): TGTGCCAGCAGTGAAGCGCCTGGTAGCGGGAGGAACGAGCAGTACTTC.

CDR3 region: CASSFRATGTAYEQYF. CDR3 bases: TGTGCCAGCAGTTTCCGCGCGACCGGGACAGCCTACGAGCAGTACTTC. This chain connects TRBV28 to TRBJ2-7; TRBD1 matches at 7 bases. J was trimmed by 2 bases and V by 3 bases; bases with no gene match: 10. Germline assignment: CDR1 MDHEN and CDR2 SYDVKM. The CDR3 covers 16 residues.

As for this clone: One end of the junction does not line up with germline, which may come from a read error. This chain links TRBV11-2 with TRBJ2-3; 10 nucleotides align to TRBD1. Per germline, CDR1 SGHAT and CDR2 FQNNGV. This CDR3 spans 17 amino acids. DNA of the CDR3: TGTGCCAGCACCTTACATCTCGGACAGGGGGGCACAGATACGCAGTATTTT. Translation: CASTLHLGQGGTDTQYF.

This clone was picked up one time. Other DNA sequences in the same sample also yield this CDR3. The gene calls are TRBV28 and TRBJ1-2; D is undetermined. Germline V gene sequence: CDR1 MDHEN, CDR2 SYDVKM. The CDR3 length is 11 residues. With 3 bases removed from V and 5 bases from J, the gap between germline ends came to 4 bases. CDR3 sequence (DNA): TGTGCCAGCAGTTTGAGTTATGGCTACACCTTC. Protein sequence: CASSLSYGYTF.

This chain links TRBV5-6 with TRBJ2-1, with D maybe TRBD1 (6 bases). The V gene's germline CDR1 is SGHDT and CDR2 YYEEEE. V lost 2 bases and J lost 4, with 13 bases in between. This CDR3 is built from 15 residues. CDR3 residues: CASSFPRGPYNEQFF. The CDR3 DNA sequence: TGTGCCAGCAGCTTTCCCAGGGGCCCGTACAATGAGCAGTTCTTC.

CDR3 bases: TGTGCCAGCAGCTCCCACACAGGGGGCCAGAGCTCCTATAATTCACCCCTCCACTTT. Protein sequence: CASSSHTGGQSSYNSPLHF. V gene TRBV7-2 combines with J gene TRBJ1-6, with TRBD1 matching 9 bases. The CDR3 runs 19 residues. The germline CDR1 and CDR2 sequences are SGHTA and FQGNSA. V lost 4 bases to trimming and J lost 0 bases; unmatched junction nucleotides: 10.

The chain has TRBV5-1 and TRBJ1-6; D remains ambiguous. The CDR3 sequence is 15 residues long. Trimming took 2 bases from V and 0 from J, leaving 6 bases between them. Germline CDR1 SGHRS, CDR2 YFSETQ. CDR3 DNA sequence: TGCGCCAGCAGCTTCTCGAGCTCCTATAATTCACCCCTCCACTTT. Its protein product is CASSFSSSYNSPLHF.

This clone has a single count. Here the CDR3 reads CATSGATSGGAGVADTQYF. In nucleotides, the CDR3 is TGTGCCACCAGTGGTGCCACTAGCGGGGGGGCCGGTGTGGCAGATACGCAGTATTTT. The chain joins TRBV24-1 to TRBJ2-3, with 13 bases that match TRBD2. The CDR3 has 19 amino acids. CDR1 and CDR2 (germline): KGHDR, SFDVKD. The V and J ends lost 5 bases and 4 bases, in that order; junction bases with no gene match: 14.

A single count supports this clone. J is TRBJ2-7 and V is TRBV7-2, with TRBD2 identical over 9 bases. The junction had 7 bases not matched to a gene; V was cut back by 5 bases and J by 2 bases. There are 15 residues in the CDR3. Germline V gene sequence: CDR1 SGHTA, CDR2 FQGNSA. Written as DNA, the CDR3 is TGTGCCAGCAGCCCCTTAGCGGGAGTGGCCTACGAGCAGTACTTC. This encodes CASSPLAGVAYEQYF.

Turning to this clone: Different DNA sequences within this sample yield the same CDR3. V usage is TRBV11-2 and J usage is TRBJ1-5; D perhaps matches TRBD1 (5 bases). Trimming pared 0 bases from V and 7 bases from J, leaving 7 bases between. The CDR3 has 13 residues. Germline V gene data show CDR1 as SGHAT and CDR2 as FQNNGV. For the CDR3, the DNA is TGTGCCAGCAGCTTAGATCGGGGGCAGCCCCAGCATTTT. Residues: CASSLDRGQPQHF.

This clone was counted a single time. The chain couples TRBV9 to TRBJ1-6, with 9 bases that match TRBD1. The trim removed 3 bases at V and 8 bases at J, leaving 3 bases unmatched. CDR1 is SGDLS and CDR2 is YYNGEE in the germline V gene. CDR3 length: 14 residues. CDR3 in DNA: TGTGCCAGCAGCGCGGACAGGGGATATTCACCCCTCCACTTT. Encoded protein: CASSADRGYSPLHF.

The chain links TRBV30 to TRBJ2-7, with D uncertain. The CDR3 contains 11 residues. V was shortened by 2 bases and J by 6 bases, with 8 bases between the two germline ends. From germline, CDR1 is GTSNPN and CDR2 SVGIG (reference sequence). The CDR3 DNA reads as TGTGCCTGGAGTAACACCATCGAGCAGTACTTC. The encoded protein is CAWSNTIEQYF.

V and J are TRBV11-2 and TRBJ1-1, with D possibly matching TRBD1 (5 bases). V was cut by 4 bases and J by 10 bases, with 16 bases left in between. The CDR3 extends over 13 amino acids. The germline V gene encodes CDR1 SGHAT and CDR2 FQNNGV. This CDR3 reads CASSSQAYLRAFF. The CDR3 coding sequence is TGTGCCAGCAGCTCACAGGCCTACCTGCGAGCTTTCTTT.

V usage is TRBV5-1 and J usage is TRBJ2-7; TRBD1 might be the D (5 bases). The germline V and J ends were trimmed by 4 bases and 6 bases, with 11 bases remaining between them. Germline CDR1 reads SGHRS; CDR2 reads YFSETQ. This CDR3 is 12 amino acids long. Written as DNA, the CDR3 is TGCGCCAGCAGCCTCAGGGTCGGCGAGCAGTACTTC. Its protein is CASSLRVGEQYF.